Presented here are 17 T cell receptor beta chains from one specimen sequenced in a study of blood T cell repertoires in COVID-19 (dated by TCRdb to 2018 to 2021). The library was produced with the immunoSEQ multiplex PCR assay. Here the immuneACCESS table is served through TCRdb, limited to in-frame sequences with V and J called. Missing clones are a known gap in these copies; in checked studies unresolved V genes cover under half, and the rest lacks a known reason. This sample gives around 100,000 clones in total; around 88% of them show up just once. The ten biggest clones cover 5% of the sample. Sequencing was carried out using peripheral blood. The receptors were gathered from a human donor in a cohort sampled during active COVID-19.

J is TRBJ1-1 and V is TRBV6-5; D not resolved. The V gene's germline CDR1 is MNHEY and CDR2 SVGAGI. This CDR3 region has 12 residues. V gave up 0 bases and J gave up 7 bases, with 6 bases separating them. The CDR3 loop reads CASSYSAGEAFF. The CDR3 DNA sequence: TGTGCCAGCAGTTACTCGGCGGGTGAAGCTTTCTTT.

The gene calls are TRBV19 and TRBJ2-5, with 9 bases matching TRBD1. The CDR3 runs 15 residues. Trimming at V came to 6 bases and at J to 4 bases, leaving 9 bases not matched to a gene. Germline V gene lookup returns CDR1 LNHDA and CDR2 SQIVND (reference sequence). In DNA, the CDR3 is TGTGCCAGTAGGCCGGGACAGGGAGTTCCAGAGACCCAGTACTTC. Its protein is CASRPGQGVPETQYF.

As DNA, the CDR3 is TGTGCCAGCCGCGAGACAGGGAACAATGAGCAGTTCTTC. Encoded protein: CASRETGNNEQFF. V and J are TRBV28 and TRBJ2-1; 7 bases match TRBD1. After removal of 8 bases from V and 5 bases from J, the junction contained 6 bases not matched to a gene. Per the germline V gene, CDR1 is MDHEN and CDR2 is SYDVKM. This CDR3 spans 13 amino acids.

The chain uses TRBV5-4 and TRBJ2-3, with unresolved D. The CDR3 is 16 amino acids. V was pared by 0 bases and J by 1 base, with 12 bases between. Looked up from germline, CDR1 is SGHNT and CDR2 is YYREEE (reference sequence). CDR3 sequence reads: CASSLGVRQGTDTQYF. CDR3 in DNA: TGTGCCAGCAGCTTGGGAGTTAGACAAGGCACAGATACGCAGTATTTT. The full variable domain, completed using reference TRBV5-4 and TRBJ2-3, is ETGVTQSPTHLIKTRGQQVTLRCSSQSGHNTVSWYQQALGQGPQFIFQYYREEENGRGNFPPRFSGLQFPNYSSELNVNALELDDSALYLCASSLGVRQGTDTQYFGPGTRLTVL.

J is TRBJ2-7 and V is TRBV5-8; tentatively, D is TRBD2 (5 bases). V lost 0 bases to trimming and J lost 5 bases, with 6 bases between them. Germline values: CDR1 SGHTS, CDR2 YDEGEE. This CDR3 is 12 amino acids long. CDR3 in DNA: TGTGCCAGCAGCTTGGGCGGGCACGAGCAGTACTTC. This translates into CASSLGGHEQYF.

The CDR3 protein is CASSPAGRAQFF. The CDR3, as DNA: TGTGCCAGCAGCCCAGCCGGGAGGGCGCAGTTCTTC. The chain has TRBV3-1 (or the pseudogene TRBV3-2) and TRBJ2-1; 8 bases are shared with TRBD2. Unmatched junction bases numbered 5, after V lost 4 bases and J lost 12 bases. The length of the CDR3 is 12 residues. Germline V gene sequence: CDR1 LGHDT, CDR2 YNNKEL (reference sequence).

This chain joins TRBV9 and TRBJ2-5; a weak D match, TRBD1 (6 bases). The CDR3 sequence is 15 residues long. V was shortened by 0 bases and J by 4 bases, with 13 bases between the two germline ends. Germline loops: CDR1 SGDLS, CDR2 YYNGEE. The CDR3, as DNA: TGTGCCAGCAGCGTAGTTCCAGGGGTGGGAGAGACCCAGTACTTC. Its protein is CASSVVPGVGETQYF. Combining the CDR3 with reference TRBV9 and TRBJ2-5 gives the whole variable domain DSGVTQTPKHLITATGQRVTLRCSPRSGDLSVYWYQQSLDQGLQFLIQYYNGEERAKGNILERFSAQQFPDLHSELNLSSLELGDSALYFCASSVVPGVGETQYFGPGTRLLVL.

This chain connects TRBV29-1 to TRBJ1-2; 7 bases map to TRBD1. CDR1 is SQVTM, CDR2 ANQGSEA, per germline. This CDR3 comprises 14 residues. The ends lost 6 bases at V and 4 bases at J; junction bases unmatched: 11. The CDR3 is CSVLTGTVSYGYTF. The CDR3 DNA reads TGCAGCGTCCTAACCGGGACAGTCTCCTATGGCTACACCTTC.

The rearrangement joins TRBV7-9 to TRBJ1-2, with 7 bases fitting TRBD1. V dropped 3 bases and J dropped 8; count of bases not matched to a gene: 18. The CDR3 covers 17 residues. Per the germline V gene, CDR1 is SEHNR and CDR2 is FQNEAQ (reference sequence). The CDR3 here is CASSFWTGTPSRGGYTF. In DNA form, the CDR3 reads TGTGCCAGCAGCTTTTGGACCGGGACACCTTCCAGGGGGGGCTACACCTTC.

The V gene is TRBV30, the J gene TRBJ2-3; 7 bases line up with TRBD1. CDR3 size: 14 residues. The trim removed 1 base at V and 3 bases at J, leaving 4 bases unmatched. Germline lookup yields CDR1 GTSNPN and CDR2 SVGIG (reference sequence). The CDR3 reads CAWSDRGQTDTQYF. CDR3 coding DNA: TGTGCCTGGAGTGACAGGGGCCAGACAGATACGCAGTATTTT.

Written as DNA, the CDR3 is TGTGCCAGCAGTCGACTAGCGGGAGTAAGTGAGCAGTACTTC. It encodes CASSRLAGVSEQYF. The chain links TRBV25-1 to TRBJ2-7; 12 bases align to TRBD2. J lost 7 bases, V lost 5 bases, and 6 bases had no gene match. Germline V gene lookup returns CDR1 MGHDK and CDR2 SYGVNS. The CDR3 is 14 residues long.

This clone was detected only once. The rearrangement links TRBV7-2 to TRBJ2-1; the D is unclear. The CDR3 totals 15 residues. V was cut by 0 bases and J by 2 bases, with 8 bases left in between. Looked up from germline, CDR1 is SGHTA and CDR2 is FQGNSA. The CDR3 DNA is TGTGCCAGCAGCTTAGCGCACTCCACCTACAATGAGCAGTTCTTC. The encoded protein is CASSLAHSTYNEQFF.

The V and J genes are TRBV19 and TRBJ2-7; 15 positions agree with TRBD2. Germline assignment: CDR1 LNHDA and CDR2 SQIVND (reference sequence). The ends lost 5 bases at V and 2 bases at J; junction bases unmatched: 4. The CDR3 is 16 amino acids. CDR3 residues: CASSRGLAGGTYEQYF. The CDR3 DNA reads TGTGCCAGTAGTCGGGGACTAGCGGGAGGAACCTACGAGCAGTACTTC. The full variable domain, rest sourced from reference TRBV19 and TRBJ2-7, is DGGITQSPKYLFRKEGQNVTLSCEQNLNHDAMYWYRQDPGQGLRLIYYSQIVNDFQKGDIAEGYSVSREKKESFPLTVTSAQKNPTAFYLCASSRGLAGGTYEQYFGPGTRLTVT.

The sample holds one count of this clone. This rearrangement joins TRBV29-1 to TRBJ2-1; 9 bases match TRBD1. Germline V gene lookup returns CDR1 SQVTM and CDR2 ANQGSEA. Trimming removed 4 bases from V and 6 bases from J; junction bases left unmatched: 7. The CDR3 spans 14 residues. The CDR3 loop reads CSVAEGQGLNEQFF. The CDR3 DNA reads TGCAGCGTTGCGGAGGGACAGGGTCTCAATGAGCAGTTCTTC.

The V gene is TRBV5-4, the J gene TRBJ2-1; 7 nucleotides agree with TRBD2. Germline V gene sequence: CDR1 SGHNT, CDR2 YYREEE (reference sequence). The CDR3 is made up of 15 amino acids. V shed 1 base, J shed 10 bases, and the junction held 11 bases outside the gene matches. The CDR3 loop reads CASSLSGGGREEQFF. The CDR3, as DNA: TGTGCCAGCAGCTTGTCTGGGGGAGGGCGGGAGGAGCAGTTCTTC.

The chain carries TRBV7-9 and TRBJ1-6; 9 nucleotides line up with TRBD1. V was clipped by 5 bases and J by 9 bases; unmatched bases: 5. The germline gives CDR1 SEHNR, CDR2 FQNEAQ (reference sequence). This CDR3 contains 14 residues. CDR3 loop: CASSRDRESSPLHF. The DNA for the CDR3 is TGTGCCAGCAGCCGGGACAGGGAAAGTTCACCCCTCCACTTT.

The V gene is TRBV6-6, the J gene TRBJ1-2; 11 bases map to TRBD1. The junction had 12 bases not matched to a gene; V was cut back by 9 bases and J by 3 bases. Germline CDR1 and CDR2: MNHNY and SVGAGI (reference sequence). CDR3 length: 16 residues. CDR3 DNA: TGTGCCAGTGCCACGGGGGGACAGGGGGGAGACTATGGCTACACCTTC. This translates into CASATGGQGGDYGYTF.